This TCR beta chain emerged from a study of T cell responses to AZD1222 COVID-19 vaccine. Regarding the study as a whole: In the spike-specific TCR repertoire, nearly half reportedly target unmutated variant regions. Repertoires were sampled only after the peak T cell response. Dominant CD4 TCR responses targeted spike regions 160-218 and 743-854.

Clones were sequenced by immunoSEQ multiplex PCR, and TCRdb holds only the in-frame ones, with some missing. Of about 120,000 clones detected, roughly 90% appear once; the ten largest clones hold 2% to 3%. Worth noting for this clone: Antigen: not known.

Trimming took 3 bases from V and 7 from J, leaving 14 bases between them. Germline V gene data show CDR1 as SGDLS and CDR2 as YYNGEE. This CDR3 comprises 13 residues. The sample consisted of peripheral blood, taken 28 days after the second AZD1222 dose. This sequence was found in an adult who received the AZD1222 COVID-19 vaccine. The V call is TRBV9, the J call TRBJ2-7; TRBD1 or TRBD2 may be the D gene (5 bases each). CDR3 in amino acids: CASSAPGREEQYF. CDR3 coding DNA: TGTGCCAGCAGCGCCCCCGGCAGGGAGGAGCAGTACTTC.